In its sample, the clone carrying this T cell receptor (beta chain) was seen a few times. This entry is derived from a study of cytomegalovirus exposure and HLA in healthy donors. Donors in the study were healthy people who gave bone marrow. The PCR employed 60 Vbeta primers together with 13 Jbeta primers. Assay: immunoSEQ multiplex PCR; the TCRdb copy retains only in-frame clones and omits some. Among about 120,000 clones listed, 15% were seen once. V lost 4 bases to trimming and J lost 2 bases, with 15 bases between them. Germline V gene sequence: CDR1 SGHRS, CDR2 YFSETQ. CDR3 size: 15 residues. This receptor was identified in a woman aged 18-29 years in good health and CMV-seronegative. Material for sequencing was PBMCs. The chain combines TRBV5-1 with TRBJ1-2; D possibly corresponds to TRBD1 (6 bases). The CDR3 coding sequence is TGCGCCAGCAGCCCCCGTACAGGGCAGAACTATGGCTACACCTTC. It yields the protein CASSPRTGQNYGYTF.